A selection of T cell receptor beta chains follows, all from one sample in a study of T-cell reconstitution after alpha-beta-depleted transplantation in children. Using its own MiXCR run on the PCR reads, TCRdb lists one record per CDR3 protein. The sample carries fewer than 550,000 distinct CDR3 sequences, about 10% recorded once. Sequences were derived from PBMCs, sampled before TCRalphabeta/CD19-depleted stem cell transplant. These receptors came from a child under 10 years old with inherited bone marrow failure, due to receive a stem cell transplant. Each CDR3 is given with its conserved first and last residue. Each record gives: D gene, V gene, clone size, J gene, CDR3 protein, CDR3 DNA. The D gene is left open where the match is weak. The size field is filled for only some rows; it gives once, few, many or a size class.

d_call: .
v_call: TRBV20-1
clone_size: many
j_call: TRBJ1-5
cdr3_aa: CSAPPGRGNQPQHF
cdr3_nt: TGCAGTGCTCCCCCCGGCAGGGGTAATCAGCCCCAGCATTTT

d_call: TRBD2
v_call: TRBV11-2
clone_size: few
j_call: TRBJ2-5
cdr3_aa: CASSQWLAGSQETQYF
cdr3_nt: TGTGCCAGCAGCCAGTGGCTAGCGGGGTCCCAAGAGACCCAGTACTTC

d_call: .
v_call: TRBV20-1
clone_size: many
j_call: TRBJ2-7
cdr3_aa: CSATRGGGKYEQYF
cdr3_nt: TGCAGTGCCACGCGGGGCGGAGGGAAATACGAGCAGTACTTC

d_call: TRBD1
v_call: TRBV5-5
clone_size: many
j_call: TRBJ2-1
cdr3_aa: CASAPVVTGNNEQFF
cdr3_nt: TGTGCCAGCGCCCCGGTTGTGACAGGGAACAATGAGCAGTTCTTC

d_call: .
v_call: TRBV18
clone_size: many
j_call: TRBJ2-7
cdr3_aa: CASSPRDVGYEQYF
cdr3_nt: TGTGCCAGCTCACCACGGGACGTCGGCTACGAGCAGTACTTC

d_call: .
v_call: TRBV20-1
clone_size: few
j_call: TRBJ2-7
cdr3_aa: CSARGDVAYEQYF
cdr3_nt: TGCAGTGCTAGAGGGGACGTCGCCTACGAGCAGTACTTC

d_call: .
v_call: TRBV28
clone_size: .
j_call: TRBJ2-1
cdr3_aa: CASSWGPGDEQFF
cdr3_nt: TGTGCCAGCAGTTGGGGGCCGGGCGATGAGCAGTTCTTC

d_call: .
v_call: TRBV27
clone_size: few
j_call: TRBJ2-7
cdr3_aa: CASSLSMGYEQYF
cdr3_nt: TGTGCCAGCAGTTTAAGTATGGGGTACGAGCAGTACTTC

d_call: .
v_call: TRBV4-3
clone_size: many
j_call: TRBJ2-7
cdr3_aa: CASSQYGGSYEQYF
cdr3_nt: TGCGCCAGCAGCCAATATGGGGGCTCCTACGAGCAGTACTTC

d_call: TRBD2
v_call: TRBV10-3
clone_size: .
j_call: TRBJ2-5
cdr3_aa: CAISEPGTSVQETQYF
cdr3_nt: TGTGCCATCAGTGAGCCCGGGACTAGCGTACAAGAGACCCAGTACTTC

d_call: .
v_call: TRBV28
clone_size: many
j_call: TRBJ1-5
cdr3_aa: CASSSLRGYSNQPQHF
cdr3_nt: TGTGCCAGCAGTTCCCTCCGAGGGTATAGCAATCAGCCCCAGCATTTT

d_call: .
v_call: TRBV10-3
clone_size: many
j_call: TRBJ2-1
cdr3_aa: CAISVGLARDTPQFF
cdr3_nt: TGTGCCATCAGTGTGGGTCTAGCGAGAGATACTCCGCAGTTCTTC

d_call: .
v_call: TRBV4-1
clone_size: many
j_call: TRBJ1-2
cdr3_aa: CASSQVYGNYGYTF
cdr3_nt: TGCGCCAGCAGCCAAGTCTACGGTAACTATGGCTACACCTTC

d_call: .
v_call: TRBV19
clone_size: many
j_call: TRBJ2-1
cdr3_aa: CASSIGLGIYNEQFF
cdr3_nt: TGTGCCAGTAGTATCGGGTTAGGAATCTACAATGAGCAGTTCTTC

d_call: .
v_call: TRBV28
clone_size: many
j_call: TRBJ2-7
cdr3_aa: CASSSSHLTYEQYF
cdr3_nt: TGTGCCAGCAGCTCCTCACACCTGACCTACGAGCAGTACTTC

d_call: .
v_call: TRBV19
clone_size: many
j_call: TRBJ1-5
cdr3_aa: CASSLWGNQPQHF
cdr3_nt: TGTGCCAGTAGTCTGTGGGGTAATCAGCCCCAGCATTTT

d_call: TRBD2
v_call: TRBV11-2
clone_size: few
j_call: TRBJ2-1
cdr3_aa: CASSLELAGDPYNEQFF
cdr3_nt: TGTGCCAGCAGCTTAGAGCTAGCGGGGGACCCTTACAATGAGCAGTTCTTC

d_call: .
v_call: TRBV9
clone_size: .
j_call: TRBJ1-2
cdr3_aa: CASSVGNRGYTF
cdr3_nt: TGTGCCAGCAGCGTAGGCAATCGCGGCTACACCTTC

d_call: .
v_call: TRBV27
clone_size: many
j_call: TRBJ1-5
cdr3_aa: CASSLWTNQPQHF
cdr3_nt: TGTGCCAGCAGTTTATGGACGAATCAGCCCCAGCATTTT

d_call: .
v_call: TRBV5-5
clone_size: .
j_call: TRBJ1-5
cdr3_aa: CASSFSQEDQPQHF
cdr3_nt: TGTGCCAGCAGCTTTTCCCAGGAAGATCAGCCCCAGCATTTT

d_call: .
v_call: TRBV7-2
clone_size: many
j_call: TRBJ2-7
cdr3_aa: CASSLWTRPSYEQYF
cdr3_nt: TGTGCCAGCAGCTTATGGACAAGGCCCTCCTACGAGCAGTACTTC